This entry concerns a single TCR beta chain. As yet, its antigen is unknown. PCR employed 60 Vbeta and 13 Jbeta primers. The data were produced by immunoSEQ multiplex PCR, yet TCRdb's version contains in-frame clones alone and is incomplete. The table has fewer than 95,000 clones, over 75% seen once. This entry belongs to a study of cytomegalovirus exposure and HLA in healthy donors. The study's findings and limits: The classifier reportedly diagnosed cytomegalovirus status with high sensitivity and specificity. Most sequenced TCRs were rare (though some public TCRs occurred in many donors).

Germline CDR1 MRHNA, CDR2 SNTAGT. CDR3 length equals 15 residues. V lost 2 bases to trimming and J lost 6 bases; unmatched junction nucleotides: 2. This chain joins TRBV6-4 and TRBJ2-3; 13 nucleotides align to TRBD2. The clonotype originates from a young man in good health and CMV-seronegative. Sequenced: PBMCs. The CDR3 coding sequence is TGTGCCAGCAGTGACCCGACTAGCGGGGGGGATACGCAGTATTTT. This codes for CASSDPTSGGDTQYF.